Following are 29 T cell receptor beta chains from one sample sequenced in a study of Graves' ophthalmopathy and Graves' hyperthyroidism listed by TCRdb under 2018. The sequencer was an Illumina HiSeq 2000. For repertoire sequencing, the TCR beta CDR3 regions were amplified from RNA transcripts. The first round of RT-PCR was done with HTBI primers and the Qiagen OneStep RT-PCR kit, and was followed by a second round of multiplex PCR, then size selection and purification. Clones were called with MiXCR by TCRdb after fastp trimmed the public reads at Q25, and only in-frame beta chains were retained. Rows with a matching CDR3 protein are joined into one entry that keeps the most common DNA and genes. For this sample the table gives 200,000 to 250,000 distinct CDR3 sequences, of which 25% to 30% were detected only once. Together, the top ten hold around 10% of the sample. What was sequenced was peripheral blood. These receptors all stem from a man aged 45-60 years with Graves' ophthalmopathy. Donor details come from another sample of the same person, matched by shared clones.

Many counts were recorded for this clonotype. A single base separates this from a much larger clone, so it may be a read error. The chain is built from TRBV28 and TRBJ1-1; the D gene is possibly TRBD1 (6 bases). Between the trimmed V and J ends, which lost 7 bases and 3 bases, there was a span of 21 bases. The CDR3 has 16 amino acids. Germline V gene sequence: CDR1 MDHEN, CDR2 SYDVKM. The CDR3 DNA reads as TGTGCCAGCAATTGTCCGGGGGGGCAGATTGACACTGAAGCTTTCTTT. Its translation: CASNCPGGQIDTEAFF.

The table lists this clonotype with many counts. The gene calls are TRBV12-3 or TRBV12-4 and TRBJ2-7, with D possibly matching TRBD2 (7 bases). The length of the CDR3 is 15 residues. The V and J ends lost 7 bases and 2 bases respectively, with 18 bases between them. This chain's CDR3 is CASTRAGAITYEQYF. The CDR3 DNA is TGTGCCAGCACCCGGGCGGGGGCTATAACCTACGAGCAGTACTTC.

CDR3 coding DNA: TGCAGCGTTGAAGGGGTGGAAGGGGCCCCCTCCTACGAGCAGTACTTC. Encoded protein: CSVEGVEGAPSYEQYF. V gene TRBV29-1 combines with J gene TRBJ2-7, with D perhaps TRBD1 (5 bases). The CDR3 runs to 16 residues. In germline, CDR1 is SQVTM, CDR2 ANQGSEA. V lost 1 base to trimming and J lost 0 bases, with 16 bases between them.

The chain carries TRBV6-4 and TRBJ1-2; D is uncertain. Trimming took 5 bases from V and 1 from J, leaving 17 bases between them. The germline CDR1 and CDR2 sequences are MRHNA and SNTAGT. The CDR3 is 16 residues long. The CDR3 loop is CASSSLQAYINYGYTF. In nucleotides, the CDR3 is TGTGCCAGCAGTTCCCTTCAAGCATATATTAACTATGGCTACACCTTC.

There are many counts of this clonotype. The genes are TRBV5-1 and TRBJ2-7; 7 bases are shared with TRBD1. CDR3 length: 14 residues. Trimming at V came to 0 bases and at J to 5 bases, leaving 5 bases not matched to a gene. Germline V gene data show CDR1 as SGHRS and CDR2 as YFSETQ. The CDR3 DNA follows: TGCGCCAGCAGCTTGGGACAGGGCCCGGACGAGCAGTACTTC. This sequence encodes CASSLGQGPDEQYF.

At least ten counts were recorded for this clonotype. The CDR3 DNA follows: TGTGCCAGCAGCTTAGGGGGAGGGGTAAACACCGGGGAGCTGTTTTTT. Protein sequence: CASSLGGGVNTGELFF. This chain uses TRBV7-2 with TRBJ2-2; 7 nucleotides align to TRBD2. Looked up from germline, CDR1 is SGHTA and CDR2 is FQGNSA. Trimming cost V 1 base and J 2 bases; bases outside gene matches: 4. The CDR3 runs to 16 residues.

The J gene is TRBJ2-7, the V gene TRBV6-1, with a weak D call TRBD1 (6 bases). The CDR3 extends over 16 amino acids. Germline CDR1 is MNHNS and CDR2 is SASEGT. Trimming removed 6 bases at V and 5 bases at J, with 23 bases between. For the CDR3, the DNA is TGTGCCAGCAGACCACCACAGGGCAGGGGTAGAAACGAGCAGTACTTC. It is translated as CASRPPQGRGRNEQYF.

This clonotype was counted a few times. The chain has TRBV6-2 or TRBV6-3 and TRBJ1-5, with D uncertain. Germline-derived CDR1 and CDR2 are MNHEY and SVGEGT. CDR3 size: 15 residues. V was shortened by 5 bases and J by 7 bases, with 18 bases between the two germline ends. This CDR3 is CASSPTEGVRQPQHF. The CDR3 DNA follows: TGTGCCAGCAGTCCAACGGAAGGCGTAAGGCAGCCCCAGCATTTT.

This clonotype was seen ten or more times. V is TRBV27 and J is TRBJ2-5; D might be TRBD1 or TRBD2, each matching 5 bases. This CDR3 has 16 residues. Trimming left V 2 bases short and J 5 bases short, with 18 bases between. The V gene's germline CDR1 is MNHEY and CDR2 SMNVEV (reference sequence). CDR3 sequence: CASSLTSGTDWETQYF. The CDR3 nucleotides are TGTGCCAGCAGTTTAACTTCCGGGACGGATTGGGAGACCCAGTACTTC.

This clonotype was seen at least ten times. This chain connects TRBV19 to TRBJ1-5, with TRBD1 matching over 7 bases. Germline CDR1 is LNHDA and CDR2 is SQIVND (reference sequence). J lost 3 bases, V lost 4 bases, and 6 bases had no gene match. The CDR3 sequence is 15 residues long. The CDR3 loop reads CASSRGQQNNQPQHF. The DNA for the CDR3 is TGTGCCAGTAGTAGGGGACAGCAAAACAATCAGCCCCAGCATTTT.

The table lists this clonotype with many counts. V and J are TRBV5-1 and TRBJ1-1; D uncertain. Deletions cut 0 bases from V and 0 bases from J, with 3 bases between. CDR3 length equals 13 residues. Germline V CDR1 and CDR2: SGHRS, YFSETQ. The CDR3 spells CASSLDVNTEAFF. The CDR3, as DNA: TGCGCCAGCAGCTTGGACGTGAACACTGAAGCTTTCTTT.

This rearrangement joins TRBV6-1 to TRBJ2-2; TRBD1 is a possible D gene (5 bases). Trimming removed 8 bases at V and 2 bases at J, with 9 bases between. Germline lookup yields CDR1 MNHNS and CDR2 SASEGT. The CDR3 contains 13 residues. CDR3: CASPQANTGELFF. The CDR3 nucleotides read TGTGCCAGCCCACAGGCTAACACCGGGGAGCTGTTTTTT.

This clonotype was seen at least ten times. This rearrangement joins TRBV27 to TRBJ2-7; D gene uncertain. V was shortened by 0 bases and J by 10 bases, with 10 bases between the two germline ends. Germline assignment: CDR1 MNHEY and CDR2 SMNVEV (reference sequence). This CDR3 has 12 amino acids. The CDR3 DNA sequence: TGTGCCAGCAGTTTATCAAACGCTCCTCAGTACTTC. Translation gives CASSLSNAPQYF.

The chain has TRBV20-1 and TRBJ1-5; D gene uncertain. The V end was cut by 2 bases, the J end by 2 bases, with 7 bases between. The germline CDR1 and CDR2 sequences are DFQATT and SNEGSKA (reference sequence). CDR3 length: 13 residues. The CDR3 spells CSARSRRNQPQHF. The CDR3 coding sequence is TGCAGTGCTAGATCGCGGCGCAATCAGCCCCAGCATTTT.

This clonotype was counted at least ten times. The chain joins TRBV29-1 to TRBJ2-5; possibly TRBD2 for D (6 bases). CDR1 and CDR2 (germline): SQVTM, ANQGSEA. The CDR3 covers 15 residues. V was shortened by 4 bases and J by 5 bases, with 20 bases between the two germline ends. CDR3 protein: CSVVYAGRERETQYF. The CDR3 nucleotides are TGCAGCGTTGTCTATGCGGGGAGAGAACGGGAGACCCAGTACTTC. The full variable domain, completed using reference TRBV29-1 and TRBJ2-5, is SAVISQKPSRDICQRGTSLTIQCQVDSQVTMMFWYRQQPGQSLTLIATANQGSEATYESGFVIDKFPISRPNLTFSTLTVSNMSPEDSSIYLCSVVYAGRERETQYFGPGTRLLVL.

The rearrangement uses TRBV19 and TRBJ2-7, with 9 bases fitting TRBD1. J lost 2 bases, V lost 7 bases, and 3 bases had no gene match. CDR1 LNHDA and CDR2 SQIVND come from the germline V gene (reference sequence). CDR3 size: 13 residues. This CDR3 is CASMGQGPYEQYF. The CDR3 DNA reads TGTGCCAGTATGGGACAGGGACCCTACGAGCAGTACTTC.

This clonotype appeared a few times. V usage is TRBV6-1 and J usage is TRBJ2-5; 9 nucleotides match TRBD1. The J segment lost 4 bases and the V segment lost 6 bases, leaving 6 bases of the junction unmatched. This CDR3 is built from 14 residues. CDR1 MNHNS and CDR2 SASEGT come from the germline V gene. The CDR3 is CASRGTGSRETQYF. The CDR3 coding sequence is TGTGCCAGCAGAGGGACAGGGAGTCGAGAGACCCAGTACTTC.

V is TRBV6-4 and J is TRBJ2-7; D is unclear. Trimming left V 7 bases short and J 2 bases short, with 18 bases between. The CDR3 is made up of 15 amino acids. CDR1 and CDR2 (germline): MRHNA, SNTAGT. The chain's CDR3 is CASIPIPNLTYEQYF. In DNA form, the CDR3 reads TGTGCCAGCATTCCTATCCCGAACCTAACCTACGAGCAGTACTTC.

The chain combines TRBV19 with TRBJ1-5, with D unclear. Germline values: CDR1 LNHDA, CDR2 SQIVND (reference sequence). The CDR3 contains 14 residues. V was shortened by 3 bases and J by 7 bases, with 13 bases between the two germline ends. The DNA for the CDR3 is TGTGCCAGTAGTATGAGTCAGGTTAGACAGCCCCAGCATTTT. Translation gives CASSMSQVRQPQHF.

This clonotype came up many times. The V call is TRBV6-1, the J call TRBJ2-6; D might be TRBD2 (6 bases). The CDR3 contains 15 residues. Germline-derived CDR1 and CDR2 are MNHNS and SASEGT. V lost 6 bases and J 1 base, leaving 10 bases between the germline ends. The CDR3, as DNA: TGTGCCAGCAGGGAGGGGATTTCTGGGGCCAACGTCCTGACTTTC. This sequence encodes CASREGISGANVLTF.

This clonotype came up many times. The chain is built from TRBV6-2 or TRBV6-3 and TRBJ2-2; D may be TRBD1 or TRBD2 (5 bases each). Looked up from germline, CDR1 is MNHEY and CDR2 is SVGEGT. Trimming cost V 2 bases and J 6 bases, with 16 bases left between them. The CDR3 contains 16 residues. The CDR3 region is CASSYQRDPRPGELFF. The CDR3 coding sequence is TGTGCCAGCAGTTACCAGAGGGACCCCCGGCCCGGGGAGCTGTTTTTT.

This clonotype appeared many times. The chain uses TRBV6-1 and TRBJ2-7, with 8 bases fitting TRBD1. CDR3 length: 14 amino acids. With V trimmed by 5 bases and J by 2 bases, 5 bases remained unmatched. The germline V gene encodes CDR1 MNHNS and CDR2 SASEGT. CDR3 amino acids: CASSTNRGAYEQYF. CDR3 nucleotide sequence: TGTGCCAGCAGTACGAACAGGGGGGCCTACGAGCAGTACTTC.

This clonotype was seen repeatedly, ten times or more. The DNA for the CDR3 is TGTGCCAGCAGCCCTACCCCCCACACCGGGGAGCTGTTTTTT. Residues: CASSPTPHTGELFF. This chain links TRBV7-9 with TRBJ2-2; D not resolved. V gave up 5 bases and J gave up 3 bases, with 10 bases separating them. The CDR3 has 14 residues. Germline assignment: CDR1 SEHNR and CDR2 FQNEAQ (reference sequence). Filled out from reference TRBV7-9 and TRBJ2-2, the complete variable domain reads DTGVSQNPRHKITKRGQNVTFRCDPISEHNRLYWYRQTLGQGPEFLTYFQNEAQLEKSRLLSDRFSAERPKGSFSTLEIQRTEQGDSAMYLCASSPTPHTGELFFGEGSRLTVL.

This clonotype has at least ten counts. The CDR3 spells CAIPGLAGGTYEQYF. The CDR3 bases are TGTGCCATCCCGGGACTAGCGGGAGGGACCTACGAGCAGTACTTC. The chain links TRBV6-2 or TRBV6-3 to TRBJ2-7; 16 nucleotides line up with TRBD2. The junction had 5 bases not matched to a gene; V was cut back by 10 bases and J by 2 bases. Per germline, CDR1 MNHEY and CDR2 SVGEGT. The CDR3 is 15 residues long.

This clonotype was counted at least ten times. CDR3 sequence reads: CASSRGHENTGELFF. As DNA, the CDR3 is TGCGCCAGCAGCCGGGGACATGAGAACACCGGGGAGCTGTTTTTT. V and J are TRBV4-1 and TRBJ2-2; perhaps TRBD1 as D (6 bases). The CDR3 has 15 residues. Trimming removed 4 bases from V and 1 base from J, with 10 bases in between. Germline V gene data show CDR1 as MGHRA and CDR2 as YSYEKL.

V usage is TRBV10-3 and J usage is TRBJ2-7, with 7 bases that match TRBD2. CDR3 length: 16 residues. Germline V gene data show CDR1 as ENHRY and CDR2 as SYGVKD. Trimming cost V 2 bases and J 0 bases; bases outside gene matches: 7. The CDR3: CAISEGVAGTSYEQYF. The CDR3, as DNA: TGTGCCATCAGTGAGGGGGTAGCGGGTACCTCCTACGAGCAGTACTTC.

The chain is built from TRBV12-3 or TRBV12-4 and TRBJ1-1; D unresolved. Deletions cut 5 bases from V and 0 bases from J, with 7 bases between. The CDR3 totals 13 residues. The CDR3 loop is CASSDIVNTEAFF. The CDR3 region has the DNA TGTGCCAGCAGTGACATAGTGAACACTGAAGCTTTCTTT.

In its sample, this clonotype was seen many times. The chain couples TRBV24-1 to TRBJ1-1; D uncertain. Germline lookup yields CDR1 KGHDR and CDR2 SFDVKD. Trimming cost V 4 bases and J 0 bases, with 5 bases left between them. This CDR3 region has 13 residues. CDR3 amino acids: CATSEDVNTEAFF. The CDR3 DNA follows: TGTGCCACCAGTGAAGATGTGAACACTGAAGCTTTCTTT.

This clonotype came up many times. The chain employs TRBV12-3 or TRBV12-4 and TRBJ1-2, with 8 positions matching TRBD1. J was trimmed by 4 bases and V by 5 bases; bases with no gene match: 6. This CDR3 is 14 amino acids long. CDR3 sequence (DNA): TGTGCCAGCAGTACCGGGACAGGCATCTATGGCTACACCTTC. Translating it yields CASSTGTGIYGYTF.